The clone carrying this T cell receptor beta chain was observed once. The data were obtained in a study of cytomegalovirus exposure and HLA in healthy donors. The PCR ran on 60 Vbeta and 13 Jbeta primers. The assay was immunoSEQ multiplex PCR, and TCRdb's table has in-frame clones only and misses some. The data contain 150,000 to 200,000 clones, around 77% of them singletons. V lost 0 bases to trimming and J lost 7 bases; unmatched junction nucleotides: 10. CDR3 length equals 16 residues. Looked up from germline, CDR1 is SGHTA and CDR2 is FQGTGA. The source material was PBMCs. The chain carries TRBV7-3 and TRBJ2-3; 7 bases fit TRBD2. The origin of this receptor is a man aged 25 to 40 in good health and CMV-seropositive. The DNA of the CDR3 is TGTGCCAGCAGCTTAACATTGGCTAGCGGTACAAATACGCAGTATTTT. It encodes CASSLTLASGTNTQYF. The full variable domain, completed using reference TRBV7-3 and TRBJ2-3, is GAGVSQTPSNKVTEKGKYVELRCDPISGHTALYWYRQSLGQGPEFLIYFQGTGAADDSGLPNDRFFAVRPEGSVSTLKIQRTERGDSAVYLCASSLTLASGTNTQYFGPGTRLTVL.